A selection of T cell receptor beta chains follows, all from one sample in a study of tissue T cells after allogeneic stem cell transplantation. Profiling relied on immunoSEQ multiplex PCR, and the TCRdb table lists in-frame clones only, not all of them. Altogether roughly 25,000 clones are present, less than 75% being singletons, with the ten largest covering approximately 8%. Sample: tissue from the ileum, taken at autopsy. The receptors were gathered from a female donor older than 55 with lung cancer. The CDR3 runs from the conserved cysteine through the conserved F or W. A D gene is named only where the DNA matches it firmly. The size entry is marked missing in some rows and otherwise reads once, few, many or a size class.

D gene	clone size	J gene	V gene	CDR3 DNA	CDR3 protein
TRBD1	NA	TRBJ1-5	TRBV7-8	TGTGCCAGCAGCTTAGAGGGAGGGGGCTTTATTCAGCCCCAGCATTTT	CASSLEGGGFIQPQHF
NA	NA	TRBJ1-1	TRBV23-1	TGCGCCAGCAGGTTAGACGCCATGAACACTGAAGCTTTCTTT	CASRLDAMNTEAFF
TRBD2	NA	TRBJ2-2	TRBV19	TGTGCCAGTAGTACCCCTCTCGGGGGGGGCACCGGGGAGCTGTTTTTT	CASSTPLGGGTGELFF
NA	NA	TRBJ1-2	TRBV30	TGTGCCTGGAGTGGCGCCTCGGGCTATGGCTACACCTTC	CAWSGASGYGYTF
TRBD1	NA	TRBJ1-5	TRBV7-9	TGTGCCAGCAGCTTACAGGGGGCGAATCAGCCCCAGCATTTT	CASSLQGANQPQHF
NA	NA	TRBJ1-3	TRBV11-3	TGTGCCAGCAGTCGGGACGGTCAAATCTCTGGAAACACCATATATTTT	CASSRDGQISGNTIYF
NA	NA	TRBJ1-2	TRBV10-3	TGTGCCATCAGTGAGTTCGAGGTCCGTAGCATTTATGGCTACACCTTC	CAISEFEVRSIYGYTF
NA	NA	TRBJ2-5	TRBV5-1	TGCGCCAGCAGCTTGGACGCATCTGGGAGAGAGACCCAGTACTTC	CASSLDASGRETQYF
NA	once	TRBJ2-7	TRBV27	TGTGCCAGCAGTTTATCCCGCTTAGGATACGAGCAGTACTTC	CASSLSRLGYEQYF
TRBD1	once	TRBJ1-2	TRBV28	TGTGCCAGCAGCTATCCCCAGGGACAGGGAGCCGCGGGCTACACCTTC	CASSYPQGQGAAGYTF
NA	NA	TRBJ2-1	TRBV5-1	TGCGCCAGCAGCTTACAGAAGTCCTACAATGAGCAGTTCTTC	CASSLQKSYNEQFF
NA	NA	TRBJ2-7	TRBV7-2	TGTGCCAGCAGCCTCCCTCGGGTCTCCTACGAGCAGTACTTC	CASSLPRVSYEQYF
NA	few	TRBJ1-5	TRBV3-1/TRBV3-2	TGTGCCAGCAGCCAAGATGGCAGGAATCAGCCCCAGCATTTT	CASSQDGRNQPQHF
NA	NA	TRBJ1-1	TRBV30	TGTGCCTTTTTGCCCCGGACTCGGGAAGCTTTCTTT	CAFLPRTREAFF
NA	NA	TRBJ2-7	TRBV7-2	TGTGCCAGCAGCCCGTGGGGCCAAAGGGCCTACGAGCAGTACTTC	CASSPWGQRAYEQYF
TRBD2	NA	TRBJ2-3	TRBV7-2	TGTGCCAGCAGCTGGGGACTAGCCGTAGTCTCAGATACGCAGTATTTT	CASSWGLAVVSDTQYF
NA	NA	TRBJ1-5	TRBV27	TGTGCCAGCAGTCGATCACAGGGTATTCTTCAGCCCCAGCATTTT	CASSRSQGILQPQHF
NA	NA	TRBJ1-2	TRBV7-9	TGTGCCAGCAGCCTTGTCGATGGGACAAGGACGTATGGCTACACCTTC	CASSLVDGTRTYGYTF
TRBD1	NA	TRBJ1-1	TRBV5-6	TGTGCCAGCAGCCCTGACAGGGTAGGGACTGAAGCTTTCTTT	CASSPDRVGTEAFF
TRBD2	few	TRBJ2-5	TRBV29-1	TGCAGCGTGGCGGGACTAGCGGGAGTGTGGATAGAGACCCAGTACTTC	CSVAGLAGVWIETQYF
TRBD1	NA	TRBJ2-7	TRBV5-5	TGTGCCAGCAGCCCCGGACAGGGGGAGTACGAGCAGTACTTC	CASSPGQGEYEQYF
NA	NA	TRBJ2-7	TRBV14	TGTGCCAGCAGCCAACATCTCCTTTCCTACGAGCAGTACTTC	CASSQHLLSYEQYF
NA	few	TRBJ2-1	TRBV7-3	TGTGCCAGCAGCGGGGGGAACACCCCCAGCCATGAGCAGTTCTTC	CASSGGNTPSHEQFF
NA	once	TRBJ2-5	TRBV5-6	TGTGCCAGCAGCTCACCTTCGAGTGGCGAGACCCAGTACTTC	CASSSPSSGETQYF
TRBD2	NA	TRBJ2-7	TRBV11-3	TGTGCCAGCAGCTTATTTAGCGGGAGAAACTACGAGCAGTACTTC	CASSLFSGRNYEQYF
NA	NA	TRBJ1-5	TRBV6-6	TGTGCCAGCAGTTACATGGCCGGGAACAATCAGCCCCAGCATTTT	CASSYMAGNNQPQHF
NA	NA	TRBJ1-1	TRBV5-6	TGTGCCAGCAGCATGGGACACACGAACACTGAAGCTTTCTTT	CASSMGHTNTEAFF
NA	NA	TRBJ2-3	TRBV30	TGTGCCTGGAGTGACCCCGTTTGGTCCGGAGATACGCAGTATTTT	CAWSDPVWSGDTQYF
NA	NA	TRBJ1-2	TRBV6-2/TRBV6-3	TGTGCCAGCAGTTACTGGGGTCGTGGCTACACCTTC	CASSYWGRGYTF
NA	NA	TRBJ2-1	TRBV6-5	TGTGCCAGCAGTCTCGGGGTTGGTGAGCAGTTCTTC	CASSLGVGEQFF
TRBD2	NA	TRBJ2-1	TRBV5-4	TGTGCCAGCAGCTCACCAGCGGGAGGGTTGGGTGAGCAGTTCTTC	CASSSPAGGLGEQFF
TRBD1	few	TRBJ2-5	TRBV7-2	TGTGCCAGCAGCTTCGACAGGGGGCTGGGGACCCAGTACTTC	CASSFDRGLGTQYF
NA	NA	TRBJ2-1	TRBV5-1	TGCGCCAGCAGCTTGCCAGGGTCTTCTGCTGAGCAGTTCTTC	CASSLPGSSAEQFF
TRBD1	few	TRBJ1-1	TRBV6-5	TGTGCCACCCTAGACAGGGGCGGGGGAAACACTGAAGCTTTCTTT	CATLDRGGGNTEAFF
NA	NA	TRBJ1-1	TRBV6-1	TGTGCCAGCAGTGATGATATCCTGAACACTGAAGCTTTCTTT	CASSDDILNTEAFF
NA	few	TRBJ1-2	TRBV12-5	TGTGCTAGTGGTCCGGTTGCCCCCCGGGGCGCAAACTATGGCTACACCTTC	CASGPVAPRGANYGYTF
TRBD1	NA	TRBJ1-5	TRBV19	TGTGCCAGTGAAACAGGGGGTATTAGCAATCAGCCCCAGCATTTT	CASETGGISNQPQHF
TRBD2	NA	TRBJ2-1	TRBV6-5	TGTGCCAGCAGGGTAGCGGGCCGCTACTACAATGAGCAGTTCTTC	CASRVAGRYYNEQFF
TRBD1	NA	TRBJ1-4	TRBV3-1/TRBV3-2	TGTGCCAGCAGCCAAGGCCGGGACAGGGGTGGAGAAAAACTGTTTTTT	CASSQGRDRGGEKLFF
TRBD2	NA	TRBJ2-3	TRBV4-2	TGTGCCAGCAGCCAAGCCAGCGGGGACACAGATACGCAGTATTTT	CASSQASGDTDTQYF
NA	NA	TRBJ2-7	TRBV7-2	TGTGCCAGCAGCTTAGTTCCTGGGAAAGGCTACGAGCAGTACTTC	CASSLVPGKGYEQYF
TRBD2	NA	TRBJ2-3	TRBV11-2	TGTGCCAGCAGCAAATCCGGGACTAGCGGGAGTCGCACAGATACGCAGTATTTT	CASSKSGTSGSRTDTQYF
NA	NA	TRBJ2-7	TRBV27	TGTGCCAGCAGTTTATCGGCTCCCTTCGGTACGACGCAGTACTTC	CASSLSAPFGTTQYF
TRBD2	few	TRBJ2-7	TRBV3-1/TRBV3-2	TGTGCCAGCAGCCCGCTAGCGGGCAGGGGTGAGGGCTACGAGCAGTACTTC	CASSPLAGRGEGYEQYF
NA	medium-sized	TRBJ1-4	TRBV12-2	TGTGCAAGTCGCTTAAAGGGACAGGGCGGTTGCGCTGAAAAACTGTTTTTT	CASRLKGQGGCAEKLFF
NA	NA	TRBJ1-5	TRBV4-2	TGTGCCAGCAGCATTCAGGGGCAGTATCAGCCCCAGCATTTT	CASSIQGQYQPQHF
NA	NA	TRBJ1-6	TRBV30	TGTGCCTGGAGTTGGCAGAATTCACCCCTCCACTTT	CAWSWQNSPLHF
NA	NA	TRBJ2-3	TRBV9	TGTGCCAGCAGCGTAGCCGGGTGGGATGGGACAGATACGCAGTATTTT	CASSVAGWDGTDTQYF
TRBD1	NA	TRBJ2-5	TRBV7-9	TGTGCCAGCAGCGGCCGGACAGGGTACGAGACCCAGTACTTC	CASSGRTGYETQYF
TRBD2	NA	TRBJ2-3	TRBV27	TGTGCCAGCACCCCAGGGATCCTAGCGGGAGGGAACGGAGATACGCAGTATTTT	CASTPGILAGGNGDTQYF
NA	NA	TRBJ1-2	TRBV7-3	TGTGCCAGCAGTCCGTCTCTTGGGGTATACACCTTC	CASSPSLGVYTF
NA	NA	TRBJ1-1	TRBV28	TGTGCCAGCAGTCGGGACATTCCGAACACTGAAGCTTTCTTT	CASSRDIPNTEAFF